This TCR beta chain was identified in a study of blood T cell repertoires in COVID-19. As for the study in general: Donors in the United States, Italy and Spain gave samples during acute or convalescent COVID-19. PBMCs, B-cell-depleted T cells, or T cells provided the cDNA or gDNA that made up the material.

Original processing notes: Quantification of nucleated cells was approximated via reference gene primer amplification. The repertoire was sequenced with immunoSEQ multiplex PCR; TCRdb's copy has only in-frame clones and lacks some. Clone size and V and J calls were adopted from that table, with D and trimming inferred from the DNA. This table holds about 190,000 clones, around nine tenths found once. This CDR3 has 12 amino acids. With V trimmed by 5 bases and J by 7 bases, 5 bases remained unmatched. Per the germline V gene, CDR1 is WNHNN and CDR2 is SYGVQD (reference sequence). This clone was found a few times.

Sequencing was carried out using peripheral blood. The TCR comes from a middle-aged man with acute or convalescent COVID-19. The genes are TRBV10-1 and TRBJ2-7; TRBD1 matches at 7 bases. In nucleotides, the CDR3 is TGCGCCAGCAGTTCGACAGGGCGGGAGCAGTACTTC. It yields the protein CASSSTGREQYF.